This T cell receptor (beta chain) came from a study of T cell repertoires in ileal Crohn's disease. V was clipped by 3 bases and J by 6 bases, with 15 bases between them. Germline V lookup: CDR1 SGHTA, CDR2 FQGNSA. The CDR3 is 15 amino acids. Sequenced by immunoSEQ multiplex PCR; TCRdb stores in-frame clones only, minus some. Of over a thousand clones in the sample, about 80% are singletons; the top ten hold roughly 37%. Time point noted: neoterminal ileum biopsy at postoperative endoscopy, about 6 months after surgery. Sequenced material: ileal tissue. The receptor comes from an adult with Crohn's disease. The chain is built from TRBV7-2 and TRBJ1-5, with a possible D match to TRBD1 (5 bases). The CDR3 coding sequence is TGTGCCAGCAGCTTCGGGGGAAATGGAGGTCAGCCCCAGCATTTT. Translated, it gives CASSFGGNGGQPQHF.